One sample yielded the 28 T cell receptor beta chains listed below, sequenced in a study of CD8 T cells in ankylosing spondylitis. From the 5' RACE reads, TCRdb called clonotypes with MiXCR, one entry per CDR3 protein. The sample contains 750,000 to 850,000 distinct CDR3 sequences, 12% of which appear only once. Their specific antigens are unknown. Regarding the study as a whole: Seemingly distinctive of ankylosing spondylitis blood was a TCR beta motif formed by eight highly homologous variants.

The sequenced sample consisted of blood, either unsorted or a sorted T cell fraction (not recorded which). The receptors shown here come from a male donor with ankylosing spondylitis.

This clonotype has a handful of counts. The gene calls are TRBV9 and TRBJ2-7; D perhaps matches TRBD1 (6 bases). The germline CDR1 and CDR2 sequences are SGDLS and YYNGEE. This CDR3 is built from 14 residues. Trimming took off 0 bases at V and 7 bases at J, with 14 bases between the two ends. CDR3 in amino acids: CASSVEGELGEQYF. The CDR3 coding sequence is TGTGCCAGCAGCGTAGAGGGGGAACTGGGAGAGCAGTACTTC.

In this sample, this clonotype turned up many times. The chain couples TRBV12-3 or TRBV12-4 to TRBJ1-3; D is perhaps TRBD1 (6 bases). The CDR3 is made up of 14 amino acids. The ends were cut back, 5 bases at V and 9 bases at J, with 17 bases in the middle. In DNA, the CDR3 is TGTGCCAGCAGTCCCGTGGGGGGGCTTGGCACCATATATTTT. Translating gives CASSPVGGLGTIYF.

The sample holds a few counts of this clonotype. CDR3 in DNA: TGCGCCAGCAGCTTGGATGGACAGGGGTTGGGTAAACTGTTTTTT. Its protein product is CASSLDGQGLGKLFF. This chain uses TRBV5-1 with TRBJ1-4; 9 bases line up with TRBD1. This CDR3 region has 15 residues. CDR1 and CDR2 (germline): SGHRS, YFSETQ. The V segment lost 0 bases and the J segment 11 bases; nucleotides outside the gene matches: 8.

This clonotype has a handful of counts. The V and J genes are TRBV7-6 and TRBJ2-7; tentatively, D is TRBD2 (5 bases). The V gene's germline CDR1 is SGHVS and CDR2 FNYEAQ. The CDR3 length is 16 residues. Trimming removed 1 base at V and 6 bases at J, with 19 bases between. DNA of the CDR3: TGTGCCAGCAGCTTAGAAGACGGCTTCTCGGACTCCGAGCAGTACTTC. Its translation is CASSLEDGFSDSEQYF. Using reference TRBV7-6 and TRBJ2-7 for the parts outside the CDR3, the full variable domain is GAGVSQSPRYKVTKRGQDVALRCDPISGHVSLYWYRQALGQGPEFLTYFNYEAQQDKSGLPNDRFSAERPEGSISTLTIQRTEQRDSAMYRCASSLEDGFSDSEQYFGPGTRLTVT.

This clonotype appeared many times. J is TRBJ2-5 and V is TRBV13, with unresolved D. CDR3 length: 14 residues. CDR1 is PRHDT and CDR2 is FYEKMQ in the germline V gene (reference sequence). V lost 5 bases, J lost 1 base, and 11 bases lay in between. The CDR3 bases are TGTGCCAGCAGCCCCCGACGGATCCAAGAGACCCAGTACTTC. Translation gives CASSPRRIQETQYF.

The chain uses TRBV7-2 and TRBJ2-5; D is perhaps TRBD2 (7 bases). Looked up from germline, CDR1 is SGHTA and CDR2 is FQGNSA. CDR3 size: 17 residues. Trimming removed 1 base from V and 4 bases from J, with 19 bases in between. CDR3 amino acids: CASSLVRGDRGAETQYF. CDR3 coding DNA: TGTGCCAGCAGCTTAGTTAGGGGAGACCGGGGGGCAGAGACCCAGTACTTC.

The V call is TRBV4-3, the J call TRBJ1-4, with D hard to call. Trimming removed 0 bases from V and 6 bases from J, with 8 bases in between. The CDR3 has 14 residues. Germline CDR1 and CDR2: LGHNA and YSLEER. Here the CDR3 DNA reads TGCGCCAGCAGCCAAGAGGTCAGTGATGAAAAACTGTTTTTT. Translation: CASSQEVSDEKLFF.

This chain uses TRBV7-2 with TRBJ2-5, with unresolved D. Germline V lookup: CDR1 SGHTA, CDR2 FQGNSA. The CDR3 is 14 amino acids. V was pared by 1 base and J by 5 bases, with 11 bases between. The CDR3 DNA reads as TGTGCCAGCAGCTTAGGCCTATTTGACGAGACCCAGTACTTC. Protein sequence: CASSLGLFDETQYF.

The chain is built from TRBV7-9 and TRBJ2-1; 11 bases are shared with TRBD2. The V segment lost 5 bases and the J segment 0 bases; nucleotides outside the gene matches: 6. The CDR3 loop spans 17 amino acids. Looked up from germline, CDR1 is SEHNR and CDR2 is FQNEAQ (reference sequence). The CDR3 reads CASSGGTSGVSYNEQFF. The CDR3, as DNA: TGTGCCAGCAGCGGTGGGACTAGCGGAGTCTCCTACAATGAGCAGTTCTTC.

This clonotype has at least ten counts. The V gene is TRBV6-2 or TRBV6-3, the J gene TRBJ2-1; TRBD2 is a possible D gene (5 bases). V lost 0 bases, J lost 5 bases, and 14 bases lay in between. The CDR3 extends over 16 amino acids. CDR1 MNHEY and CDR2 SVGEGT come from the germline V gene. The CDR3 region is CASSYSKASIDNEQFF. The CDR3 nucleotides read TGTGCCAGCAGTTACTCGAAGGCTAGCATCGACAATGAGCAGTTCTTC.

The chain uses TRBV29-1 and TRBJ1-4, with D hard to call. Germline CDR1 reads SQVTM; CDR2 reads ANQGSEA. This CDR3 comprises 13 residues. Between the trimmed V and J ends, which lost 3 bases and 4 bases, there was a span of 9 bases. The CDR3 here is CSVEVPDNEKLFF. The CDR3 DNA is TGCAGCGTTGAGGTCCCTGATAATGAAAAACTGTTTTTT.

There are a few counts of this clonotype. The chain employs TRBV20-1 and TRBJ2-1; possibly TRBD1 or TRBD2 for D (5 bases each). V was trimmed by 6 bases and J by 0 bases, leaving 12 bases between them. The CDR3 is 14 residues long. Germline V gives CDR1 DFQATT, CDR2 SNEGSKA (reference sequence). The CDR3 coding sequence is TGCAGTGCCGGAGAGAGGGGCTCCTACAATGAGCAGTTCTTC. Its protein is CSAGERGSYNEQFF.

This clonotype was seen many times. V gene TRBV29-1 combines with J gene TRBJ2-1, with 10 positions matching TRBD2. Germline loops: CDR1 SQVTM, CDR2 ANQGSEA. The V and J ends lost 4 bases and 9 bases, in that order; junction bases with no gene match: 12. The CDR3 length is 15 residues. The CDR3 loop reads CSVVGLAGVFGEQFF. The CDR3 DNA reads TGCAGCGTTGTAGGGCTAGCGGGAGTGTTTGGTGAGCAGTTCTTC.

This chain uses TRBV5-4 with TRBJ2-1; 7 nucleotides agree with TRBD1. After removal of 4 bases from V and 2 bases from J, the junction contained 6 bases not matched to a gene. Germline V gives CDR1 SGHNT, CDR2 YYREEE (reference sequence). This CDR3 spans 15 amino acids. The CDR3 reads CASSLTTGAYNEQFF. In nucleotides, the CDR3 is TGTGCCAGCAGCCTCACTACAGGGGCCTACAATGAGCAGTTCTTC.

The chain carries TRBV4-3 and TRBJ2-2, with no clear D. Trimming pared 1 base from V and 4 bases from J, leaving 16 bases between. Per germline, CDR1 LGHNA and CDR2 YSLEER. CDR3 size: 17 residues. Written as DNA, the CDR3 is TGCGCCAGCAGCCAAGTTATGGCTAGGAGTTCCACCGGGGAGCTGTTTTTT. Its protein is CASSQVMARSSTGELFF.

This clonotype has just a few counts. The chain has TRBV29-1 and TRBJ2-7; 7 positions match TRBD2. This CDR3 spans 13 amino acids. Trimming removed 7 bases from V and 7 bases from J; junction bases left unmatched: 13. From germline, CDR1 is SQVTM and CDR2 ANQGSEA. The CDR3 DNA reads as TGCAGCGCGGCGGGGACTACTTTGAGTGAGCAGTACTTC. Protein: CSAAGTTLSEQYF.

This clonotype was seen a few times. This chain links TRBV24-1 with TRBJ2-1; 12 positions match TRBD2. V gave up 4 bases and J gave up 9 bases; unmatched junction bases: 9. The length of the CDR3 is 16 residues. Germline CDR1 is KGHDR and CDR2 is SFDVKD. CDR3 sequence reads: CATSDSSGRAFGEQFF. The CDR3 DNA sequence: TGTGCCACCAGTGACTCTAGCGGGAGGGCCTTTGGTGAGCAGTTCTTC.

This clonotype was counted only a few times. This chain uses TRBV5-1 with TRBJ2-5; tentative D call: TRBD2 (6 bases). CDR3 length: 15 residues. V lost 6 bases to trimming and J lost 0 bases, with 15 bases between them. Germline V gene lookup returns CDR1 SGHRS and CDR2 YFSETQ. CDR3 nucleotides: TGCGCCAGCACTCCGGGACTGCAGTACCAAGAGACCCAGTACTTC. It translates to CASTPGLQYQETQYF. Complete variable domain (other parts from reference TRBV5-1 and TRBJ2-5): KAGVTQTPRYLIKTRGQQVTLSCSPISGHRSVSWYQQTPGQGLQFLFEYFSETQRNKGNFPGRFSGRQFSNSRSEMNVSTLELGDSALYLCASTPGLQYQETQYFGPGTRLLVL.

The CDR3 reads CASSQDPTRGELFF. The CDR3 DNA sequence: TGCGCCAGCAGCCAAGATCCCACCCGCGGGGAGCTGTTTTTT. The chain recombines TRBV4-3 with TRBJ2-2; the D is unclear. Trimming took 0 bases from V and 7 from J, leaving 9 bases between them. CDR1 and CDR2 from the germline V gene are LGHNA and YSLEER. The CDR3 length is 14 residues.

This chain connects TRBV20-1 to TRBJ2-2; weak D call: TRBD1 (6 bases). Germline CDR1 reads DFQATT; CDR2 reads SNEGSKA (reference sequence). The CDR3 runs 15 residues. V lost 2 bases to trimming and J lost 3 bases, with 13 bases between them. CDR3 loop: CSARIAGADTGELFF. DNA of the CDR3: TGCAGTGCTAGAATTGCAGGGGCGGACACCGGGGAGCTGTTTTTT.

The chain couples TRBV9 to TRBJ1-2; D is uncertain. The V end was cut by 0 bases, the J end by 8 bases, with 14 bases between. From germline, CDR1 is SGDLS and CDR2 YYNGEE. The CDR3 is made up of 14 amino acids. The CDR3 coding sequence is TGTGCCAGCAGCGTAGACGCCGCCATCCGAGGCTACACCTTC. Protein: CASSVDAAIRGYTF.

This clonotype appeared many times. This chain connects TRBV20-1 to TRBJ1-5; 9 bases match TRBD1. CDR3 size: 14 residues. The V and J ends lost 5 bases and 7 bases, in that order; junction bases with no gene match: 9. Germline values: CDR1 DFQATT, CDR2 SNEGSKA (reference sequence). CDR3 amino acids: CSAPRTGVRQPQHF. The CDR3 DNA is TGCAGTGCTCCAAGGACAGGGGTAAGGCAGCCCCAGCATTTT.

The chain has TRBV7-2 and TRBJ2-3, with D perhaps TRBD2 (5 bases). CDR1 and CDR2 from the germline V gene are SGHTA and FQGNSA. V lost 1 base, J lost 4 bases, and 9 bases lay in between. The CDR3 has 14 amino acids. CDR3 sequence: CASSLVSGADTQYF. The CDR3 DNA sequence: TGTGCCAGCAGCTTAGTTTCCGGGGCAGATACGCAGTATTTT.

This clonotype was counted between two and nine times. The chain couples TRBV2 to TRBJ2-3; TRBD1 matches 9 bases. Germline values: CDR1 SNHLY, CDR2 FYNNEI. The CDR3 totals 12 residues. The V segment lost 6 bases and the J segment 10 bases; nucleotides outside the gene matches: 5. The CDR3 spells CASRGDRVAQYF. The DNA for the CDR3 is TGTGCCAGCAGGGGGGACAGGGTAGCGCAGTATTTT.

The CDR3 spells CASSVAPGDYYEQYF. DNA of the CDR3: TGTGCCAGCAGCGTAGCTCCCGGGGACTACTACGAGCAGTACTTC. V and J are TRBV9 and TRBJ2-7; 7 nucleotides align to TRBD2. Germline V CDR1 and CDR2: SGDLS, YYNGEE. Trimming removed 0 bases from V and 3 bases from J; junction bases left unmatched: 6. There are 15 residues in the CDR3.

The rearrangement uses TRBV15 and TRBJ2-7; TRBD1 matches at 7 bases. J lost 0 bases, V lost 5 bases, and 4 bases had no gene match. The CDR3 loop spans 14 amino acids. Germline CDR1 reads LNHNV; CDR2 reads YYDKDF (reference sequence). CDR3 in amino acids: CATSFYRGSYEQYF. CDR3 nucleotide sequence: TGTGCCACCAGCTTTTACAGGGGCTCCTACGAGCAGTACTTC.

On this clonotype itself: At one boundary the junction diverges from the germline segment, which might be a read error. The V and J genes are TRBV6-5 and TRBJ2-1, with TRBD1 identical over 9 bases. Germline V gene sequence: CDR1 MNHEY, CDR2 SVGAGI. The CDR3 is made up of 14 amino acids. DNA for the CDR3: TGTGCCAGCAGTTACGCCCTCACCGGGACAGGGATGCTCTTC. It encodes CASSYALTGTGMLF.

The V and J genes are TRBV7-3 and TRBJ1-5, with D perhaps matching TRBD1 (5 bases). With 10 bases removed from V and 5 bases from J, the gap between germline ends came to 15 bases. Germline V gene data show CDR1 as SGHTA and CDR2 as FQGTGA. This CDR3 comprises 13 residues. CDR3 in DNA: TGTGCCAACTATAAGGGAGGGGATCAGCCCCAGCATTTT. This translates into CANYKGGDQPQHF.